These T cell receptor beta chains were read from a single sample in a study of T-cell memory formation after mild COVID-19. In TCRdb, the 5' RACE reads were re-called with MiXCR into one record per CDR3 protein. The sample holds around 340,000 distinct CDR3 sequences, about 16% seen once. Sequencing used PBMCs or a T cell subset sorted from them (not recorded which). The source is a man aged 18 to 29 who had mild COVID-19 (a few samples of this study predate the infection). Cell type and time point are not known. Both conserved end residues are part of each CDR3. D genes are given only for firm matches. Clone size is given for some rows only: seen once, a few or many times, or a class if the clone is expanded.

TGTGCCAGTAGTATGGTAAATTCGAACACCGGGGAGCTGTTTTTT,CASSMVNSNTGELFF,few,TRBJ2-2,TRBV19,-
TGTGCCAGCAACGCAGCCGGGACAGTTCTAACCGGGGAGCTGTTTTTT,CASNAAGTVLTGELFF,-,TRBJ2-2,TRBV6-1,TRBD1
TGTGCCAGCAGTGAACGCCCGGGTGGGGCTTTCTTT,CASSERPGGAFF,few,TRBJ1-1,TRBV2,-
TGTGCCAGCAGCGCGGACCGGTTCGGAAACACTGAAGCTTTCTTT,CASSADRFGNTEAFF,few,TRBJ1-1,TRBV7-8,-
TGTGCCAGCAAGTCTAGCGGGGGTTACGAGCAGTACTTC,CASKSSGGYEQYF,-,TRBJ2-7,TRBV7-2,TRBD2
TGTGCCCAGACGATCCCCTTACGGGAGATGGCGGATTCACCCCTCCACTTT,CAQTIPLREMADSPLHF,-,TRBJ1-6,TRBV10-3,-
TGCGCCAGCAGCCAAATCGGAGGGGGGGATACGCAGTATTTT,CASSQIGGGDTQYF,-,TRBJ2-3,TRBV4-1,-
TGTGCCAGCACAGCACAAGAGACCCAGTACTTC,CASTAQETQYF,-,TRBJ2-5,TRBV7-2,-
TGCGCCAGCAGCCAAGACCCCAGACGGCAAAAATTTAATTCACCCCTCCACTTT,CASSQDPRRQKFNSPLHF,-,TRBJ1-6,TRBV4-1,-
TGTGCCAGCACCATAGACAGCCAAGCGAACCAGTACTTC,CASTIDSQANQYF,few,TRBJ2-5,TRBV5-4,-
TGTGCCAGCAGCCAAAGGTCTGCGACGTACCACAATGAGCAGTTCTTC,CASSQRSATYHNEQFF,few,TRBJ2-1,TRBV3-1,-
TGTGCCAGCAGCTTGATAGGGACACAGAGCAATGAGCAGTTCTTC,CASSLIGTQSNEQFF,-,TRBJ2-1,TRBV5-5,-
TGTGCCAGCAGCCCGGTGGGGCAGACAAGGAACACTGAAGCTTTCTTT,CASSPVGQTRNTEAFF,few,TRBJ1-1,TRBV6-5,-
TGTGCCAGCAGCCCAGTATGGCCGTTTAGGAATGAGCAGTTCTTC,CASSPVWPFRNEQFF,-,TRBJ2-1,TRBV7-2,-
TGTGCCATCAGTGACGGGGGCAGCGCCTACGAGCAGTACTTC,CAISDGGSAYEQYF,few,TRBJ2-7,TRBV10-3,-
TGTGCCAGCAGCCCCAAGCACATTAACACTGAAGCTTTCTTT,CASSPKHINTEAFF,few,TRBJ1-1,TRBV3-1,-
TGCGCCAGCAGCCCTGGGGGGGGCGTTAGGAATGAGCAGTTCTTC,CASSPGGGVRNEQFF,few,TRBJ2-1,TRBV4-1,-
TGTGCCAGCAGTCTAACGGCCACGATTAGATTACAAGAGACCCAGTACTTC,CASSLTATIRLQETQYF,few,TRBJ2-5,TRBV12-3/TRBV12-4,-
TGTGCCGCCCGAAGCGGGGGGGCCGCAGATACGCAGTATTTT,CAARSGGAADTQYF,few,TRBJ2-3,TRBV27,TRBD2
TGTGCCAGCAGCCCACAGACAGGATCAAGCGAGCAGTTCTTC,CASSPQTGSSEQFF,-,TRBJ2-1,TRBV5-5,-
TGTGCCAGCAGCCCCGGGGGCGGTAATGAAAAACTGTTTTTT,CASSPGGGNEKLFF,-,TRBJ1-4,TRBV7-2,-
TGTGCCAGCAGCCTGACGGGACCGCATACAGATACGCAGTATTTT,CASSLTGPHTDTQYF,many,TRBJ2-3,TRBV5-5,-
TGTGCCAGCTCACCTAAGAGGGAGAGCAATCAGCCCCAGCATTTT,CASSPKRESNQPQHF,few,TRBJ1-5,TRBV18,-
TGCGCCAGCAGCCCGGGACAGGGGACACGGGGCGGTCAGCCCCAGCATTTT,CASSPGQGTRGGQPQHF,-,TRBJ1-5,TRBV4-1,TRBD1
TGTGCCAGCAGTGAAGCAGAGGGGGCGGGGTATGGCTACACCTTC,CASSEAEGAGYGYTF,-,TRBJ1-2,TRBV6-1,TRBD1
TGCAGCGTTGACCCCGGTCTTTCGGGAATTTCTTACAATGAGCAGTTCTTC,CSVDPGLSGISYNEQFF,-,TRBJ2-1,TRBV29-1,-
TGTGCCACCAGTGATCCTCCCGCGTCCCGTGGCTACACCTTC,CATSDPPASRGYTF,-,TRBJ1-2,TRBV24-1,-